The 14 T cell receptor beta chains below all came from one sample that was sequenced in a study of blood T cells in healthy people across ages. It was with a sample-barcoded 5' primer and a J-beta primer mix that a second PCR of about 7 to 12 cycles was run. In TCRdb, the 5' RACE reads were re-called with MiXCR into one record per CDR3 protein. Of almost 800,000 distinct CDR3 sequences listed, 55% to 70% are singletons. The specimen sequenced was blood. These receptors all come from a man aged 30-40 years in good health.

The rearrangement links TRBV25-1 to TRBJ2-7; D is possibly TRBD1 (6 bases). The J call may be mistaken, given a closer DNA end match to TRBJ2-5. The length of the CDR3 is 14 residues. From germline, CDR1 is MGHDK and CDR2 SYGVNS. The CDR3 nucleotides are TGTGCCAGCAGTGAGCCTCAGGGGCGGGAGACCCAGTACTTC. Protein product: CASSEPQGRETQYF.

CDR3 loop: CASRYNTPEAFF. CDR3 nucleotides: TGTGCCAGCAGGTATAATACCCCTGAAGCTTTCTTT. The gene calls are TRBV2 and TRBJ1-1, with D hard to call. Germline-derived CDR1 and CDR2 are SNHLY and FYNNEI. Between the trimmed V and J ends, which lost 6 bases and 6 bases, there was a span of 11 bases. This CDR3 has 12 residues.

In this sample, this clonotype turned up a few times. V and J are TRBV7-2 and TRBJ1-2; D ambiguous. V was shortened by 2 bases and J by 6 bases, with 13 bases between the two germline ends. CDR3 length: 14 amino acids. Germline loops: CDR1 SGHTA, CDR2 FQGNSA. CDR3 DNA: TGTGCCAGCAGCTTAAAGCCCTCGTCGGATGGCTACACCTTC. Translating it yields CASSLKPSSDGYTF.

The V gene is TRBV6-5, the J gene TRBJ1-2; D not certain. This CDR3 contains 14 residues. V was pared by 5 bases and J by 8 bases, with 18 bases between. Germline values: CDR1 MNHEY, CDR2 SVGAGI. The chain's CDR3 is CASSPGAGMWGYTF. The CDR3 nucleotides read TGTGCCAGCAGTCCGGGAGCGGGGATGTGGGGCTACACCTTC.

This rearrangement joins TRBV9 to TRBJ2-3; D possibly corresponds to TRBD2 (6 bases). V was pared by 0 bases and J by 2 bases, with 10 bases between. Germline CDR1 reads SGDLS; CDR2 reads YYNGEE. The CDR3 consists of 15 residues. The DNA of the CDR3 is TGTGCCAGCAGCGTAGTCGGGGGAAACACAGATACGCAGTATTTT. This codes for CASSVVGGNTDTQYF.

The J gene is TRBJ1-4, the V gene TRBV7-9; 9 bases are a match to TRBD1. The J segment lost 3 bases and the V segment lost 7 bases, leaving 12 bases of the junction unmatched. The CDR3 has 17 amino acids. Germline V gene sequence: CDR1 SEHNR, CDR2 FQNEAQ (reference sequence). CDR3 sequence reads: CASKQIGQGTANEKLFF. CDR3 coding DNA: TGTGCCAGCAAACAGATCGGACAGGGGACGGCTAATGAAAAACTGTTTTTT.

This clonotype was observed once. The chain uses TRBV27 and TRBJ1-2; D might be TRBD1 (5 bases). V was trimmed by 4 bases and J by 4 bases, leaving 13 bases between them. Germline V gives CDR1 MNHEY, CDR2 SMNVEV (reference sequence). The CDR3 totals 14 residues. The CDR3 sequence is CASSSRDVRYGYTF. The CDR3 DNA reads TGTGCCAGCAGTTCACGGGACGTTCGCTATGGCTACACCTTC.

This sequence joins TRBV25-1 and TRBJ2-1; D uncertain. V was shortened by 1 base and J by 6 bases, with 1 base between the two germline ends. In germline, CDR1 is MGHDK, CDR2 SYGVNS. The CDR3 has 11 amino acids. The CDR3 spells CASSEFNEQFF. The DNA of the CDR3 is TGTGCCAGCAGTGAATTCAATGAGCAGTTCTTC. The variable domain in full, completed from reference TRBV25-1 and TRBJ2-1, reads EADIYQTPRYLVIGTGKKITLECSQTMGHDKMYWYQQDPGMELHLIHYSYGVNSTEKGDLSSESTVSRIRTEHFPLTLESARPSHTSQYLCASSEFNEQFFGPGTRLTVL.

This chain uses TRBV12-3 or TRBV12-4 with TRBJ2-1; 9 bases are shared with TRBD2. The CDR3 is 16 amino acids. Unmatched junction bases numbered 5, after V lost 3 bases and J lost 2 bases. CDR3 in amino acids: CASSLAGGPAYNEQFF. CDR3 in DNA: TGTGCCAGCAGTTTGGCGGGGGGGCCCGCCTACAATGAGCAGTTCTTC.

V gene TRBV3-1 combines with J gene TRBJ2-5; weak D call: TRBD2 (6 bases). CDR1 and CDR2 from the germline V gene are LGHDT and YNNKEL (reference sequence). The CDR3 totals 16 residues. V was pared by 4 bases and J by 5 bases, with 20 bases between. This CDR3 is CASSPSREYRSETQYF. The CDR3 coding sequence is TGTGCCAGCAGCCCGTCTCGGGAGTATCGGAGTGAGACCCAGTACTTC.

The chain recombines TRBV20-1 with TRBJ2-1; 10 nucleotides line up with TRBD2. The CDR3 is 14 residues long. Germline V gene data show CDR1 as DFQATT and CDR2 as SNEGSKA (reference sequence). The trim removed 2 bases at V and 6 bases at J, leaving 4 bases unmatched. CDR3 residues: CSARKSGGVNEQFF. The CDR3 coding sequence is TGCAGTGCTAGAAAGAGCGGGGGGGTCAATGAGCAGTTCTTC.

This chain uses TRBV20-1 with TRBJ2-5, with 10 bases identical to TRBD1. With 5 bases clipped from V and 4 bases from J, the junction kept 7 bases outside the gene matches. The CDR3 is 14 amino acids. The germline CDR1 and CDR2 sequences are DFQATT and SNEGSKA (reference sequence). The CDR3 loop is CSASTGGAGETQYF. The DNA of the CDR3 is TGCAGTGCTTCGACAGGGGGCGCAGGAGAGACCCAGTACTTC.

The rearrangement joins TRBV30 to TRBJ2-1; 11 bases line up with TRBD2. This CDR3 is 14 amino acids long. In germline, CDR1 is GTSNPN, CDR2 SVGIG (reference sequence). Trimming took 2 bases from V and 9 from J; bases not matched to a gene: 6. CDR3 residues: CAWSRLAGGIEQFF. CDR3 in DNA: TGTGCCTGGAGTAGGCTAGCGGGAGGCATTGAGCAGTTCTTC.

This sequence joins TRBV6-1 and TRBJ2-5; TRBD2 aligns across 7 bases. The V gene's germline CDR1 is MNHNS and CDR2 SASEGT. The V and J ends lost 6 bases and 11 bases, in that order; junction bases with no gene match: 18. The CDR3 length is 15 residues. The CDR3 region is CASRRSGTWGNEQYF. The CDR3 region has the DNA TGTGCCAGCAGAAGAAGCGGGACGTGGGGCAATGAGCAGTACTTC.